This T cell receptor (beta chain) was sequenced for a study of blood T cell repertoires in COVID-19 (dated by TCRdb to 2020 to 2021). The study in broad terms: The collaborator samples originated in the United States, Italy and Spain and spanned the acute and convalescent phases of COVID-19. The material from the prospective study consisted of cDNA or gDNA derived from T cells, B-cell-depleted T cells, or PBMCs. The dataset comprised deeply sampled blood TCRbeta repertoires from subjects exposed to, actively infected with, or recovered from COVID-19. A freely available public database, intended as a resource for researchers studying the immune response to SARS-CoV-2, is where the repertoires were released. Samples came from the ongoing ImmuneRACE study (first 160 participants) plus 1,254 subjects from 6 global collaborators. A de-identified subject ID, COVID-19 status, age in years and sex were almost always included in the sample metadata. HLA class I and class II types, where available, came from metadata supplied by the sample provider rather than from assay-based typing.

Only one count was recorded for this clone. No cognate antigen has been identified for it. The input lacks base qualities; no much larger clone sits a single base away. Each collaborating institution followed its own protocols to collect whole blood in K2EDTA tubes. For TCRbeta analysis, collaborator samples were shipped as frozen whole blood, as isolated PBMCs, or as DNA extracted from either sample type. TCRbeta CDR3 regions were amplified from genomic DNA by means of the immunoSEQ Assay, a bias-controlled multiplex PCR. The study's own analysis went as follows. Nucleated cell counts per sample were estimated from amplification of reference gene primers within the assay. Sequence reads were collapsed and filtered to measure the absolute abundance of every unique TCRbeta CDR3 rearrangement. For each sample, productive Simpson clonality was calculated as the square root of Simpson's diversity index over productive rearrangements. Sourced from immuneACCESS, this table was stored by TCRdb with only in-frame sequences that have V and J called. A share of the clones is absent; for the studies checked, an unresolved V gene accounts for under half, and the remainder has no known explanation. V and J calls and clone size are given by that table; D and trimming were obtained from the DNA. The sample yields more than 95,000 clones; about 79% were counted once. In total, the top ten clones hold 37% of the sample.

What the study reported, not specific to this receptor: The quantity of clinical and demographic metadata differed by source and by participant and was supplied without curation.

Material for sequencing was peripheral blood. This clonotype was obtained from a man aged 35 to 55 with active or convalescent COVID-19.

The encoded CDR3 is CACVWGESYGYTF. The DNA reads as follows: TGTGCCTGCGTGTGGGGGGAATCATATGGCTACACCTTC. The chain is made from TRBV30 and TRBJ1-2; the best D guess is TRBD1, with 5 bases matching. Based on the germline V gene (reference sequence), the CDR1 and CDR2 sequences are GTSNPN and SVGIG. V loses 6 bases, J loses 5 bases, and the germline ends lie 16 bases apart. The CDR3 holds 13 amino acids from the cysteine to the phenylalanine. Only the CDR3 portion is preserved as DNA: 39 bases, with reading frame beginning at the first base.